The 10 T cell receptor beta chains below all came from one sample that was sequenced in a study of CD8+ T cells in alopecia areata. Markers used for sorting pooled cutaneous lymph node cells were CD4, CD8alpha, NKG2D, NKG2ACE and others. RNA extraction and reverse transcription yielded cDNA as sequencing template. The protocol was immunoSEQ multiplex PCR, while the TCRdb copy is restricted to in-frame clones and leaves out a portion. Listed for the sample are approximately 300,000 clones, none seen a single time. Sequenced input: CD4+ T cells sorted from a lymph node. All receptors come from a C3H/HeJ mouse with alopecia areata. The strain is characterized by the MHC haplotype H2-k.

Remarks on this clone: The listed genes are named as in mouse. Read coverage stops 4 residues before the CDR3 terminus; the germline J gene supplies the remainder. The chain links TRBV31 to TRBJ2-5, with 11 bases matching TRBD2. CDR3 length: 15 residues. Germline CDR1 GKSSPN, CDR2 SITVG. The V gene end was trimmed by 0 bases and the J gene end by 3 bases; junction bases not matched to a gene: 2. CDR3 residues: CAWSLRLGGQDTQYF. Partial CDR3 DNA: TGTGCCTGGAGTCTGAGACTGGGGGGGCAAGAC.

With regard to this clone: Germline and genes: mouse. The read ends 4 residues early relative to the CDR3; the germline J gene fills the gap. This sequence joins TRBV13-2 and TRBJ2-1; 7 bases agree with TRBD1. Looked up from germline, CDR1 is NNHNN and CDR2 is SYGAGS (reference sequence). After removal of 4 bases from V and 3 bases from J, the junction contained 4 bases not matched to a gene. The CDR3 runs to 14 residues. This chain's CDR3 is CASGYRDSYAEQFF. CDR3 DNA (partial): TGTGCCAGCGGTTACCGGGACAGCTATGCT.

With respect to this clone: This may be a read error, as it is one base from a much larger clone. The gene names given are mouse names. The read finishes 4 residues shy of the CDR3 end, and the germline J gene is used to complete it. V and J are TRBV13-3 and TRBJ1-1; D not resolved. The V end was cut by 1 base, the J end by 0 bases, with 4 bases between. Germline V CDR1 and CDR2: NNHDY, SYVADS. The CDR3 contains 13 residues. The CDR3 sequence is CASSDSTNTEVFF. The DNA read from the CDR3 is TGTGCCAGCAGTGATTCAACAAACACA.

A word on this clone: Gene names follow the mouse nomenclature. The observed sequence ends 4 residues before the CDR3 terminus, with the missing tail filled in from the germline J gene. This chain joins TRBV19 and TRBJ2-7; 11 bases line up with TRBD2. Germline V gives CDR1 FNHDT, CDR2 SITEND (reference sequence). CDR3 length: 13 residues. CDR3 sequence: CASKLGGRDEQYF. The sequenced part of the CDR3 DNA is TGTGCCAGCAAACTGGGGGGGCGCGAT.

As to this clone: Each gene name is a mouse one. With the read ending 4 residues before the CDR3 end, the germline J gene is used to fill in that end. The chain uses TRBV1 and TRBJ2-1; 8 bases are a match to TRBD2. V lost 4 bases, J lost 4 bases, and 0 bases stayed unmatched. CDR1 and CDR2 (germline): NSQYPW, LRSPGD (reference sequence). CDR3 length: 13 amino acids. CDR3 in amino acids: CTCSDWGYAEQFF. The covered CDR3 bases are TGCACCTGCAGTGACTGGGGGTATGCT. The full variable domain, with the rest looked up from reference TRBV1 and TRBJ2-1, is VTLLEQNPRWRLVPRGQAVNLRCILKNSQYPWMSWYQQDLQKQLQWLFTLRSPGDKEVKSLPGADYLATRVTDTELRLQVANMSQGRTLYCTCSDWGYAEQFFGPGTRLTVL.

Worth noting for this clone: The germline and genes are mouse ones. Sequencing ends 4 residues short of the CDR3 end; the germline J gene provides the rest. At the DNA level, this CDR3 is encoded by other sequences in the same sample as well. The rearrangement joins TRBV5 to TRBJ2-3; 7 nucleotides agree with TRBD1. The length of the CDR3 is 13 residues. CDR1 LGHNA and CDR2 YNLKQL come from the germline V gene (reference sequence). CDR3: CASSPTGVETLYF. Partial CDR3 DNA: TGTGCCAGCAGCCCAACAGGGGTAGAA.

This clone has only a few counts. The gene names here belong to mouse. The DNA ends 3 residues before the CDR3 does, and the rest of the CDR3 is filled in from the germline J gene. Other DNA sequences from this sample encode an identical CDR3 as well. The V call is TRBV19, the J call TRBJ1-6; D is perhaps TRBD1 (6 bases). TRBJ1-6 is an ORF, with its function uncertain. Germline V gene sequence: CDR1 FNHDT, CDR2 SITEND (reference sequence). The germline V and J ends were trimmed by 4 bases and 2 bases, with 7 bases remaining between them. The CDR3 runs 14 residues. This chain's CDR3 is CASSRQAYNSPLYF. The CDR3 DNA, read in part, is TGTGCCAGCAGTCGACAGGCCTATAATTCGCCC.

As to this clone: Gene labels here are mouse ones. The CDR3 extends 3 residues past the end of the read, so its final part is completed from the germline J gene. The chain joins TRBV13-3 to TRBJ1-6, with 8 bases lining up with TRBD1. TRBJ1-6 is an ORF, with its function uncertain. Trimming at V came to 5 bases and at J to 7 bases, leaving 5 bases not matched to a gene. Germline values: CDR1 NNHDY, CDR2 SYVADS. This CDR3 comprises 14 residues. CDR3 amino acids: CASRHGQGNSPLYF. CDR3 bases read: TGTGCCAGCAGACATGGACAGGGAAATTCGCCC.

This clone was observed a few times. Any gene name here is a mouse gene name. Coverage ceases 4 residues before the CDR3 finishes, and the germline J gene fills in the end. V gene TRBV5 combines with J gene TRBJ2-7; D call uncertain. V was pared by 4 bases and J by 2 bases, with 6 bases between. The CDR3 is made up of 12 amino acids. Germline V gene lookup returns CDR1 LGHNA and CDR2 YNLKQL (reference sequence). This CDR3 is CASSLPPYEQYF. The sequenced part of the CDR3 DNA is TGTGCCAGCAGCCTCCCCCCCTAT.

This clone was detected only a few times. The listed genes are named as in mouse. In the same sample, other DNA sequences code for this CDR3. The CDR3 is CASSQDGRDEQYF. CDR3 DNA (partial): TGTGCCAGCAGCCAAGATGGCAGGGAT. The chain uses TRBV5 and TRBJ2-7, with TRBD1 as a possible D gene (5 bases). The read finishes 4 residues shy of the CDR3 end, and the germline J gene is used to complete it. Germline loops: CDR1 LGHNA, CDR2 YNLKQL (reference sequence). The CDR3 contains 13 residues.